Each of the 13 T cell receptor beta chains below was sequenced from the same sample in a study of read filtering for tumor transcriptome and immune sequencing (dated by TCRdb to the early 2020s). Sequencing instrument: Illumina HiSeq 4000. Starting from 400 ng RNA, TCR libraries were constructed with the Immunoverse kit using molecular barcoded adaptors that cover the alpha/delta and beta/gamma chains. TCRdb itself trimmed the public reads at Q25 with fastp, ran MiXCR and retained productive beta chains. Every distinct CDR3 protein forms one entry, paired with its most common genes and DNA. The sample records 100,000 to 150,000 distinct CDR3 sequences, roughly 13% of which are singletons. The leading ten clones occupy roughly 11% of the sample. The sequenced sample consisted of a population of CD138-negative cells sorted from bone marrow. Per the publication, the cell subset or site label means: bone marrow mononuclear cells depleted of CD138+ plasma/myeloma cells by negative magnetic selection. The receptors were sampled from a donor over 35 with multiple myeloma.

This clonotype has a count of ten or more. The rearrangement joins TRBV7-2 to TRBJ2-1, with D perhaps given as TRBD1 or TRBD2 (5 bases each). V gave up 2 bases and J gave up 4 bases, with 15 bases separating them. The CDR3 extends over 16 amino acids. Germline V gene lookup returns CDR1 SGHTA and CDR2 FQGNSA. The CDR3 DNA sequence: TGTGCCAGCAGCTTAACGGGGCTACTGGTTTACAATGAGCAGTTCTTC. This encodes CASSLTGLLVYNEQFF. The full variable domain, rest sourced from reference TRBV7-2 and TRBJ2-1, is GAGVSQSPSNKVTEKGKDVELRCDPISGHTALYWYRQSLGQGLEFLIYFQGNSAPDKSGLPSDRFSAERTGGSVSTLTIQRTQQEDSAVYLCASSLTGLLVYNEQFFGPGTRLTVL.

This clonotype appeared a few times. The genes are TRBV19 and TRBJ2-5; D not certain. The length of the CDR3 is 13 residues. V dropped 6 bases and J dropped 2 bases, with 10 bases sitting between them. From germline, CDR1 is LNHDA and CDR2 SQIVND (reference sequence). This CDR3 reads CASRGSSQETQYF. CDR3 nucleotides: TGTGCCAGTAGAGGTTCTTCTCAAGAGACCCAGTACTTC.

This CDR3 reads CASTLAGAQGNTIYF. CDR3 DNA: TGCGCCAGCACCCTTGCGGGGGCGCAGGGAAACACCATATATTTT. This rearrangement joins TRBV5-1 to TRBJ1-3; the D gene is possibly TRBD1 (6 bases). Germline V CDR1 and CDR2: SGHRS, YFSETQ. The V end was cut by 6 bases, the J end by 4 bases, with 17 bases between. The CDR3 spans 15 residues.

This clonotype was found many times. The chain couples TRBV14 to TRBJ2-2, with D hard to call. The CDR3 loop spans 13 amino acids. Per germline, CDR1 SGHDN and CDR2 FVKESK. V was pared by 0 bases and J by 5 bases, with 4 bases between. The CDR3 is CASSQEWTGELFF. Written as DNA, the CDR3 is TGTGCCAGCAGCCAAGAATGGACCGGGGAGCTGTTTTTT.

This clonotype was picked up many times. The V gene is TRBV6-2 or TRBV6-3, the J gene TRBJ1-1; TRBD1 matches at 8 bases. The germline V gene encodes CDR1 MNHEY and CDR2 SVGEGT. The CDR3 has 14 residues. The V gene end was trimmed by 7 bases and the J gene end by 2 bases; junction bases not matched to a gene: 6. The CDR3 loop is CASTKDRVNTEAFF. CDR3 nucleotides: TGTGCCAGCACAAAGGACAGGGTTAACACTGAAGCTTTCTTT.

This clonotype was counted many times. The chain has TRBV10-3 and TRBJ2-5, with 9 bases that match TRBD2. From germline, CDR1 is ENHRY and CDR2 SYGVKD. After removal of 5 bases from V and 0 bases from J, the junction contained 7 bases not matched to a gene. The CDR3 spans 16 residues. The CDR3 loop is CAISSGTSNYQETQYF. CDR3 DNA: TGTGCCATCAGTTCCGGGACTAGCAATTACCAAGAGACCCAGTACTTC.

In this sample, this clonotype turned up many times. The rearrangement links TRBV7-9 to TRBJ2-7, with TRBD2 matching 9 bases. V dropped 3 bases and J dropped 6; count of bases not matched to a gene: 9. CDR3 length: 15 residues. CDR1 and CDR2 (germline): SEHNR, FQNEAQ (reference sequence). CDR3 residues: CASSLLAGYPGEQYF. CDR3 bases: TGTGCCAGCAGCTTGCTAGCGGGATATCCGGGCGAGCAGTACTTC.

The J gene is TRBJ2-7, the V gene TRBV25-1; D possibly corresponds to TRBD1 (5 bases). V lost 7 bases and J 2 bases, leaving 9 bases between the germline ends. Germline CDR1 reads MGHDK; CDR2 reads SYGVNS. The CDR3 is 12 amino acids. This chain's CDR3 is CASKGVTYEQYF. CDR3 nucleotides: TGTGCCAGCAAAGGGGTAACCTACGAGCAGTACTTC.

This clonotype was recorded at least ten times. The chain recombines TRBV7-2 with TRBJ2-7; D not resolved. V was clipped by 5 bases and J by 4 bases, with 15 bases between them. The CDR3 runs to 14 residues. Germline values: CDR1 SGHTA, CDR2 FQGNSA. The CDR3 DNA reads as TGTGCCAGCAGCGCGGCCATCGACGGTTACGAGCAGTACTTC. It yields the protein CASSAAIDGYEQYF.

This clonotype was counted ten times or more. V gene TRBV6-1 combines with J gene TRBJ2-3, with 8 bases matching TRBD2. The junction had 3 bases not matched to a gene; V was cut back by 7 bases and J by 6 bases. The CDR3 consists of 12 residues. Germline assignment: CDR1 MNHNS and CDR2 SASEGT. As DNA, the CDR3 is TGTGCCAGCACACCGGGGGGGGATACGCAGTATTTT. This encodes CASTPGGDTQYF.

This clonotype was seen more than once but under ten times. The rearrangement links TRBV12-5 to TRBJ2-3; the D gene could be TRBD1 or TRBD2 (6 bases each). The CDR3 has 15 amino acids. The V gene's germline CDR1 is LGHNT and CDR2 FRNRAP. The V and J ends lost 6 bases and 5 bases respectively, with 18 bases between them. DNA of the CDR3: TGTGCTAGTGGCAGACAGGTGGTGGGGGGAGATACGCAGTATTTT. Translation: CASGRQVVGGDTQYF.

This clonotype was picked up a small number of times. J is TRBJ2-1 and V is TRBV2, with 9 bases aligning to TRBD2. Germline assignment: CDR1 SNHLY and CDR2 FYNNEI. Trimming removed 1 base from V and 4 bases from J; junction bases left unmatched: 2. The CDR3 is 15 amino acids. For the CDR3, the DNA is TGTGCCAGCAGTGAAGATAGCGGGAGTTACAATGAGCAGTTCTTC. Translated: CASSEDSGSYNEQFF. Drawing the rest from reference TRBV2 and TRBJ2-1, the complete variable domain is EPEVTQTPSHQVTQMGQEVILRCVPISNHLYFYWYRQILGQKVEFLVSFYNNEISEKSEIFDDQFSVERPDGSNFTLKIRSTKLEDSAMYFCASSEDSGSYNEQFFGPGTRLTVL.

The J gene is TRBJ1-2, the V gene TRBV9; 10 nucleotides match TRBD1. Germline V gives CDR1 SGDLS, CDR2 YYNGEE. This CDR3 comprises 16 residues. With 2 bases clipped from V and 2 bases from J, the junction kept 6 bases outside the gene matches. The CDR3 reads CASSVDPGQGNYGYTF. For the CDR3, the DNA is TGTGCCAGCAGCGTCGATCCGGGACAGGGGAACTATGGCTACACCTTC.